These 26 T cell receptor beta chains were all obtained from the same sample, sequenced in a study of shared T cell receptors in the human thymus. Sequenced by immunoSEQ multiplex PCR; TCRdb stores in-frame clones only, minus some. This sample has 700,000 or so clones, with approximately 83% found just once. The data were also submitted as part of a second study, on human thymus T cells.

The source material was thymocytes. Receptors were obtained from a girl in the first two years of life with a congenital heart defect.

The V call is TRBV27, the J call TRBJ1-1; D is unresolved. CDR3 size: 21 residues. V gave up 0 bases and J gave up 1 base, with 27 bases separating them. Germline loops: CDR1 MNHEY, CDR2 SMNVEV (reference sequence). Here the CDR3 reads CASSLSSFGHSVEQKNTEAFF. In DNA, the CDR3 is TGTGCCAGCAGTTTATCGAGCTTTGGCCATTCAGTTGAACAGAAGAACACTGAAGCTTTCTTT.

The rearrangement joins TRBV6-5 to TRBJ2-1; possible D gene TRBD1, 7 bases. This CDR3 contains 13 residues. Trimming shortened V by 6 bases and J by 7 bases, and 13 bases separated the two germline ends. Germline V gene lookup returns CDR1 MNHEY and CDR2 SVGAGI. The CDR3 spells CASSPGGGNEQFF. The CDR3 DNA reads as TGTGCCAGCAGCCCAGGGGGAGGAAATGAGCAGTTCTTC.

The CDR3 reads CASSEGRQTTEAFF. As DNA, the CDR3 is TGTGCCAGCAGTGAGGGCAGGCAGACCACTGAAGCTTTCTTT. This chain joins TRBV6-1 and TRBJ1-1, with D unclear. Germline V gene sequence: CDR1 MNHNS, CDR2 SASEGT. This CDR3 spans 14 amino acids. V was clipped by 3 bases and J by 4 bases, with 12 bases between them.

The CDR3 region is CASSLRGGRDRGMTEAFF. The DNA of the CDR3 is TGTGCCAGCAGCTTAAGGGGGGGGAGGGACAGGGGAATGACTGAAGCTTTCTTT. The chain carries TRBV7-9 and TRBJ1-1; 10 bases fit TRBD1. Germline V gene lookup returns CDR1 SEHNR and CDR2 FQNEAQ (reference sequence). This CDR3 is 18 amino acids long. The ends lost 2 bases at V and 5 bases at J; junction bases unmatched: 14.

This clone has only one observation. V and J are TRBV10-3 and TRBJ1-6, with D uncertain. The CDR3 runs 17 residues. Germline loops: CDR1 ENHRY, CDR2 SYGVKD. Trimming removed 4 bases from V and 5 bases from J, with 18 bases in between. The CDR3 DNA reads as TGTGCCATCAGTGGGCCACCCAGAGGTAAAAATAATTCACCCCTCCACTTT. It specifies CAISGPPRGKNNSPLHF.

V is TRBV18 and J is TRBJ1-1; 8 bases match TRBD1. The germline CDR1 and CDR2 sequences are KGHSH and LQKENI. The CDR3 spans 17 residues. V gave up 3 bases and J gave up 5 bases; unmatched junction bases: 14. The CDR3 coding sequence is TGTGCCAGCTCACCGTTCAAACAGGGGGGACGCCGGACTGAAGCTTTCTTT. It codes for CASSPFKQGGRRTEAFF.

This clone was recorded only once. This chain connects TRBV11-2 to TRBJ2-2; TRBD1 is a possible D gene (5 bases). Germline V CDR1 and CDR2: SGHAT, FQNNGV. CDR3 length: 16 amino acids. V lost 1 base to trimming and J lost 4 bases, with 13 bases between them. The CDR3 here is CASSLVEGVSTGELFF. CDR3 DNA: TGTGCCAGCAGCTTAGTTGAAGGGGTGAGCACCGGGGAGCTGTTTTTT.

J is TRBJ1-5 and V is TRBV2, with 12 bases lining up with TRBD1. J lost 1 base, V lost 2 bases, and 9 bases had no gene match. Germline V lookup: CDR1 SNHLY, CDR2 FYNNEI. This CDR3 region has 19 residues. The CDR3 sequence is CASSESRRDRGPSNQPQHF. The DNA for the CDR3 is TGTGCCAGCAGTGAATCCCGCCGGGACAGGGGGCCGAGCAATCAGCCCCAGCATTTT.

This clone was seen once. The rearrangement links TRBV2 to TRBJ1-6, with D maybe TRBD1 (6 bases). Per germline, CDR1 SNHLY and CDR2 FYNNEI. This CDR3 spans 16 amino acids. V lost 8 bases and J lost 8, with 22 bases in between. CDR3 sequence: CASPEGGRLNDSPLHF. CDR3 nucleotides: TGTGCCAGCCCAGAAGGGGGAAGGTTGAATGATTCACCCCTCCACTTT. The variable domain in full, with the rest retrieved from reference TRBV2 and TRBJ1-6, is EPEVTQTPSHQVTQMGQEVILRCVPISNHLYFYWYRQILGQKVEFLVSFYNNEISEKSEIFDDQFSVERPDGSNFTLKIRSTKLEDSAMYFCASPEGGRLNDSPLHFGNGTRLTVT.

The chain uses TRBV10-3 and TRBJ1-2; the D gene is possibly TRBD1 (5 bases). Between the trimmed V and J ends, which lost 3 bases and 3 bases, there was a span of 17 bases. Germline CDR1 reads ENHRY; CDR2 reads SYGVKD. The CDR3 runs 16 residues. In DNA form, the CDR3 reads TGTGCCATCAGTGACTCCGGATTGGGGCCAGACTATGGCTACACCTTC. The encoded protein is CAISDSGLGPDYGYTF.

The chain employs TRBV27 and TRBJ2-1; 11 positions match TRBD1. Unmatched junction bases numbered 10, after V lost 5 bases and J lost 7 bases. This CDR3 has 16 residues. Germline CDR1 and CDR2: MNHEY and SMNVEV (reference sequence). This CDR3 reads CASSGPGQGGKNEQFF. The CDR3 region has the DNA TGTGCCAGCAGTGGACCGGGACAGGGGGGAAAGAATGAGCAGTTCTTC.

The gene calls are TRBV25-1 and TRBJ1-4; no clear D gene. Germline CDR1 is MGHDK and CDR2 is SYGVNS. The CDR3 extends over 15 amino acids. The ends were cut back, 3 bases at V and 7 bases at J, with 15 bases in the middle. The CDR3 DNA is TGTGCCAGCAGTGAGAACCAAGAGGGAGTTGAAAAACTGTTTTTT. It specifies CASSENQEGVEKLFF. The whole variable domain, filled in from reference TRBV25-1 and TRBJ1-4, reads EADIYQTPRYLVIGTGKKITLECSQTMGHDKMYWYQQDPGMELHLIHYSYGVNSTEKGDLSSESTVSRIRTEHFPLTLESARPSHTSQYLCASSENQEGVEKLFFGSGTQLSVL.

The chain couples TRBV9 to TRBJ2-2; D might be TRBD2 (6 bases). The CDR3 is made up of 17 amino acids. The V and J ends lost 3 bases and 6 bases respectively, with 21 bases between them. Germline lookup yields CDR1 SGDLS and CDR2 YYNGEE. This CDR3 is CASSGRGSGSWAGELFF. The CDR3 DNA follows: TGTGCCAGCAGCGGGAGGGGTAGCGGCTCTTGGGCCGGGGAGCTGTTTTTT.

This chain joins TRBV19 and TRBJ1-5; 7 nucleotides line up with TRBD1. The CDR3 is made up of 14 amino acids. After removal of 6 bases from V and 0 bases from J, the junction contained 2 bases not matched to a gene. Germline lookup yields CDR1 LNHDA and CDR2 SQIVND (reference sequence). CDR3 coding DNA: TGTGCCAGTAGGGGACAGAATAGCAATCAGCCCCAGCATTTT. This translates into CASRGQNSNQPQHF.

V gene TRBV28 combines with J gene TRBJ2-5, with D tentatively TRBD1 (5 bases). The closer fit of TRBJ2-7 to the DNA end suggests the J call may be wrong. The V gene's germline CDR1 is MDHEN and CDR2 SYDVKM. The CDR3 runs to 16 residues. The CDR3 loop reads CASSFSPLAGQYEQYF. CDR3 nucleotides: TGTGCCAGCAGTTTCTCTCCTTTGGCAGGGCAGTACGAGCAGTACTTC.

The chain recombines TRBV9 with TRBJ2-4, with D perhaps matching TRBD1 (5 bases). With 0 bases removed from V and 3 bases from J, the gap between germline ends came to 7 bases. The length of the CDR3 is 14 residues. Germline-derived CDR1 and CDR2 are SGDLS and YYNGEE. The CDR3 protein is CASSVEGNKNIQYF. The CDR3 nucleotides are TGTGCCAGCAGCGTAGAGGGGAACAAAAACATTCAGTACTTC.

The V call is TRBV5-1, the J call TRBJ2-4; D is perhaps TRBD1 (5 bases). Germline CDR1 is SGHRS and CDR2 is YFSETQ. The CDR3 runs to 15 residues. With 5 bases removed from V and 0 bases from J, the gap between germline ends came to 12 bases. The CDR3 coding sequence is TGCGCCAGCAGTTTCGGACATATAGCCAAAAACATTCAGTACTTC. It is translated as CASSFGHIAKNIQYF.

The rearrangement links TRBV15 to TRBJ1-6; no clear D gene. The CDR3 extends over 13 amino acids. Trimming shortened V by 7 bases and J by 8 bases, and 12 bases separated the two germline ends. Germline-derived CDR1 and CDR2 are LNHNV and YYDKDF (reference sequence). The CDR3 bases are TGTGCCACCACCCAGGCCACCGATTCACCCCTCCACTTT. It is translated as CATTQATDSPLHF.

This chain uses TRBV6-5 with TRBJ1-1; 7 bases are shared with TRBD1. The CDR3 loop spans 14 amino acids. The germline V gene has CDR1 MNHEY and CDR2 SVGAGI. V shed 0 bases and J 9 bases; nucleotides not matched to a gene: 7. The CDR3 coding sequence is TGTGCCAGCAGTTACTCGGGACAGCGCCTTAAAGCTTTCTTT. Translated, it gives CASSYSGQRLKAFF.

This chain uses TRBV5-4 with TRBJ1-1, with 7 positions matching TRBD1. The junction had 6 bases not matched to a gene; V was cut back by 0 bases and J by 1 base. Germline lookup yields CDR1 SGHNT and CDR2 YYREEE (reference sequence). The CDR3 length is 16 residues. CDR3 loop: CASSLGQGGRNTEAFF. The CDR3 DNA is TGTGCCAGCAGCTTGGGACAGGGAGGTAGGAACACTGAAGCTTTCTTT.

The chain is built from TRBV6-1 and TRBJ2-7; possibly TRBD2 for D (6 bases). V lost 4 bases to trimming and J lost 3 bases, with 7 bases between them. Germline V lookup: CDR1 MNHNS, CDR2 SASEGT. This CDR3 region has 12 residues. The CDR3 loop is CASSGGVYEQYF. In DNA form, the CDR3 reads TGTGCCAGCAGTGGGGGGGTCTACGAGCAGTACTTC.

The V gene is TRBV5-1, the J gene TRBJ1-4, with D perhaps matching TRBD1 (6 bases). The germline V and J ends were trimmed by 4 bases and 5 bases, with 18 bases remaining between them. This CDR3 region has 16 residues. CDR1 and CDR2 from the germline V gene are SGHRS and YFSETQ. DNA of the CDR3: TGCGCCAGCAGCCTCCCGGCCCAGGGGCACAATGAAAAACTGTTTTTT. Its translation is CASSLPAQGHNEKLFF.

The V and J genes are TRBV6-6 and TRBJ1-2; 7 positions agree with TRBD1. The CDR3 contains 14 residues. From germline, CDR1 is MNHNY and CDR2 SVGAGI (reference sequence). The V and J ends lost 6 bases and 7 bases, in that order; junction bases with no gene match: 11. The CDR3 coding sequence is TGTGCCAGCAGGCGCCCAACAGGGGACAGTGGCTACACCTTC. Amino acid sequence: CASRRPTGDSGYTF.

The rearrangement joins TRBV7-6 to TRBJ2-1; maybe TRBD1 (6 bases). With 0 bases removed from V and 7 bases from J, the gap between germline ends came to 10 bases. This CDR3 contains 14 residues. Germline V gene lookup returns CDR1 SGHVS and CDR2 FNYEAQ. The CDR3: CASSLAWTANEQFF. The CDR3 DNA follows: TGTGCCAGCAGCTTAGCCTGGACAGCGAATGAGCAGTTCTTC.

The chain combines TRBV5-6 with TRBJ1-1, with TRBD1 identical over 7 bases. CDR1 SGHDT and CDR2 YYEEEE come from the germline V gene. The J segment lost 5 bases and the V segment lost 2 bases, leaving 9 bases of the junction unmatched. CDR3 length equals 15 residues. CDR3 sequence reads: CASSFPGDRETEAFF. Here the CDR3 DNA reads TGTGCCAGCAGCTTTCCCGGAGACAGGGAAACTGAAGCTTTCTTT.

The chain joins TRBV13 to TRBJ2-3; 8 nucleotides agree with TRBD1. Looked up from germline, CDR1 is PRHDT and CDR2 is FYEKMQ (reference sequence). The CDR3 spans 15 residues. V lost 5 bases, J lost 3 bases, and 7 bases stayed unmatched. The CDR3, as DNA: TGTGCCAGCAGCCTTGACAGGGACAGGACAGATACGCAGTATTTT. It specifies CASSLDRDRTDTQYF.